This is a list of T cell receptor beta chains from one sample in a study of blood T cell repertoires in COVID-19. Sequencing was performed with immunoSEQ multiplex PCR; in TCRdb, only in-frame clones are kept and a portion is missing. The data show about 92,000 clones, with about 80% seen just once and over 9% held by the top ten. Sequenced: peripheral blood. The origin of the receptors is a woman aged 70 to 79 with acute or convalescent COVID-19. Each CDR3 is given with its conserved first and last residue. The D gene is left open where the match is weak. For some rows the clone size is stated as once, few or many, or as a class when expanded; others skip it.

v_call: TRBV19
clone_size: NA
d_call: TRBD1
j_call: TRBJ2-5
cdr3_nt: TGTGCCAGTAGTATAGAAACAGGGGGCCAAGAGACCCAGTACTTC
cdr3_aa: CASSIETGGQETQYF

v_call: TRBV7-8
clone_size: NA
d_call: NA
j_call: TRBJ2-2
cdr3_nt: TGTGCCAGCAGCTTAGATCTCACCGGGGAGCTGTTTTTT
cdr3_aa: CASSLDLTGELFF

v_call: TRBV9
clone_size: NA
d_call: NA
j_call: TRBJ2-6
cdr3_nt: TGTGCCAGCAGCCCTCCTGGGGCCAACGTCCTGACTTTC
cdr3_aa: CASSPPGANVLTF

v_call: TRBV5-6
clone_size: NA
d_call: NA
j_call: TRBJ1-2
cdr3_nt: TGTGCCAGCAGCTGGACCGGGCGGGGGACATATGGCTACACCTTC
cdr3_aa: CASSWTGRGTYGYTF

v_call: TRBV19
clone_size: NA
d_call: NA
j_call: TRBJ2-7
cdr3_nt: TGTGCCAGTAGTATTAACGGCAGGGCCTACGAGCAGTACTTC
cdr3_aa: CASSINGRAYEQYF

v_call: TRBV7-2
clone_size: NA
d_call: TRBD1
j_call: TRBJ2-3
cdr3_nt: TGTGCCAGCAGCAAAAGACAGGGTACAGATACGCAGTATTTT
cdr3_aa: CASSKRQGTDTQYF

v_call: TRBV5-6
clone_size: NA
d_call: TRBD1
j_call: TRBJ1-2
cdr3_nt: TGTGCCAGCAGCTCGATAGGACAGGGGATCTATGGCTACACCTTC
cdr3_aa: CASSSIGQGIYGYTF

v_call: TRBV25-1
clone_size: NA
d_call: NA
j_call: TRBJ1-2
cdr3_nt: TGTGCCAGCAGTTCGACAGGCTATGGCTACACCTTC
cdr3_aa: CASSSTGYGYTF

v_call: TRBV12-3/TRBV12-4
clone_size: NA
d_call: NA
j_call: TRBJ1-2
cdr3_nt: TGTGCCAGCAGTTTAGCGCCACATTATGGCTACACCTTC
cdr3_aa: CASSLAPHYGYTF

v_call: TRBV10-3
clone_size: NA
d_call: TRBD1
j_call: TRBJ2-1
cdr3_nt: TGTGCCATCAGTGAGACACAGGGGACGAATGAGCAGTTCTTC
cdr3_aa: CAISETQGTNEQFF

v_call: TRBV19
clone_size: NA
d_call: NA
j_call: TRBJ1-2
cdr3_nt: TGTGCCAGTAGATCCCCCGTCTATGGCTACACCTTC
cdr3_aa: CASRSPVYGYTF

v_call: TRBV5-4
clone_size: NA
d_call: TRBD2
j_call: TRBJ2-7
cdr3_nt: TGTGCCAGCAGCTTGGATGGGACTAGTCAGTACTTC
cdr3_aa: CASSLDGTSQYF

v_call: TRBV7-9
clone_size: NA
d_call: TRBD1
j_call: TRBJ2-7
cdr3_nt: TGTGCCAGCAGCTCCCAGGACAGGGTTTCCGAGCAGTACTTC
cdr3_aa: CASSSQDRVSEQYF

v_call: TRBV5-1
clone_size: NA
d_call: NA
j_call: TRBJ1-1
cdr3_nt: TGCGCCAGCAGCCTTTCACAGGGGAACACTGAAGCTTTCTTT
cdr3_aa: CASSLSQGNTEAFF

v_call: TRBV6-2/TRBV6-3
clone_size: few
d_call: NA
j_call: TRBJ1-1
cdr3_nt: TGTGCCAGCAGTCTAACCGGGGGGCCTGTTTACACTGAAGCTTTCTTT
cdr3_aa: CASSLTGGPVYTEAFF

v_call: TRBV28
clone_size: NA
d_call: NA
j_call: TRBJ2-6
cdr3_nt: TGTGCCAGCAGTCTGACAGGTCCCGGAGGCTCGGGGGCCAACGTCCTGACTTTC
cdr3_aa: CASSLTGPGGSGANVLTF

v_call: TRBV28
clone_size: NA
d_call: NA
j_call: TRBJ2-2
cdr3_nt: TGTGCCAGCAGTTTATTGCTGCAGACCGGGGAGCTGTTTTTT
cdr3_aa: CASSLLLQTGELFF

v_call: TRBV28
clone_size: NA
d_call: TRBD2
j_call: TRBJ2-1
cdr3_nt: TGTGCCAGCACCGAGGGACTAGCGGGGGCCTACAATGAGCAGTTCTTC
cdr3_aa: CASTEGLAGAYNEQFF

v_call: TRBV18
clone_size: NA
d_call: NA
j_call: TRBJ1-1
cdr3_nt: TGTGCCAGCTCACCAAGACTGAGGGTAGGTAACACTGAAGCTTTCTTT
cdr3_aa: CASSPRLRVGNTEAFF

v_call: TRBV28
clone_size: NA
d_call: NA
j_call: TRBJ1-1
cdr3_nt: TGTGCCAGCAGCCTAGACAGGCCAGGGGCTTTCTTT
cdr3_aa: CASSLDRPGAFF